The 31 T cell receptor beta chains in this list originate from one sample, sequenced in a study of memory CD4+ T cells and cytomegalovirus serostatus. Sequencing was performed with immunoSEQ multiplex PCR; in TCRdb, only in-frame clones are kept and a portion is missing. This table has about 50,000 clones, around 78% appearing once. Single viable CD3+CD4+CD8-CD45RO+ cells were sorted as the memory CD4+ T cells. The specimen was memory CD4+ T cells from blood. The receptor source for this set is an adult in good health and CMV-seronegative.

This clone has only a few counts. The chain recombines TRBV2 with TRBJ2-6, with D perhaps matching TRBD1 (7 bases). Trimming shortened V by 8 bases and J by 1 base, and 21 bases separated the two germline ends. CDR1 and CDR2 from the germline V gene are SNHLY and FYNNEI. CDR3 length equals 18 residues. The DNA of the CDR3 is TGTGCCAGCCTAAGCCCCCGCAGGGGGGCATCTGGGGCCAACGTCCTGACTTTC. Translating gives CASLSPRRGASGANVLTF.

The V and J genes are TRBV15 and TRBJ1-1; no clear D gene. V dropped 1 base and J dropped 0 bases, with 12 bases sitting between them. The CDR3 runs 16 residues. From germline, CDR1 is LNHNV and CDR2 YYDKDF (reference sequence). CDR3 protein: CATSRVARRVNTEAFF. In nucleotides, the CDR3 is TGTGCCACCAGCAGAGTGGCCCGACGGGTGAACACTGAAGCTTTCTTT.

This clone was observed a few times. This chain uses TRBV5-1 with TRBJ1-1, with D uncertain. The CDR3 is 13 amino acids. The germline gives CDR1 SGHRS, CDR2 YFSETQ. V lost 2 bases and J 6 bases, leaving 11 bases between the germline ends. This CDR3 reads CASSFSGSPEAFF. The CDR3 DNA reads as TGCGCCAGCAGCTTTTCAGGATCCCCTGAAGCTTTCTTT.

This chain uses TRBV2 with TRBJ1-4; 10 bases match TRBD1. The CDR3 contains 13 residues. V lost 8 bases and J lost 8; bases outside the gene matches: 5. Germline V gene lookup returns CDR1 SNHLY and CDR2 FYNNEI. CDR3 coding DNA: TGTGCCAGCTCGGGACAGGGGAAGGAAAAACTGTTTTTT. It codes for CASSGQGKEKLFF.

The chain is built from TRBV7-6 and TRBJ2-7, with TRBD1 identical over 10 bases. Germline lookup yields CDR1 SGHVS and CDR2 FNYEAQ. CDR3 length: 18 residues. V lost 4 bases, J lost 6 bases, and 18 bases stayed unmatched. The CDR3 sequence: CASSSPPNRRTGGSEQYF. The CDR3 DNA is TGTGCCAGCAGCTCACCCCCTAACCGGCGGACAGGGGGGAGCGAGCAGTACTTC.

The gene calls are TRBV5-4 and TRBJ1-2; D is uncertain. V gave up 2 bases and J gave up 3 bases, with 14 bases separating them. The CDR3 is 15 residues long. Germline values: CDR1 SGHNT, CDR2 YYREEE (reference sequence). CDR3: CASSFEEIRDYGYTF. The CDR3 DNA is TGTGCCAGCAGCTTTGAGGAGATAAGGGACTATGGCTACACCTTC.

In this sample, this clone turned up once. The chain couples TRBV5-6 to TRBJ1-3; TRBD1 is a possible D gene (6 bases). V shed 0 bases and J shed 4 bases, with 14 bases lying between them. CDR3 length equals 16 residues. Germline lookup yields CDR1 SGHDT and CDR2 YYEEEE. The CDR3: CASSLAGAGRGNTIYF. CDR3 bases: TGTGCCAGCAGCTTGGCGGGGGCAGGGCGAGGAAACACCATATATTTT.

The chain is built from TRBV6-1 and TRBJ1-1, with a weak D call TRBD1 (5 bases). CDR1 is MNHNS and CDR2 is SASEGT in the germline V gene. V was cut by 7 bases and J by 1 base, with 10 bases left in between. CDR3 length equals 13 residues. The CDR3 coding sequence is TGTGCCAGCATTTTCACAGGGAACACTGAAGCTTTCTTT. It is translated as CASIFTGNTEAFF.

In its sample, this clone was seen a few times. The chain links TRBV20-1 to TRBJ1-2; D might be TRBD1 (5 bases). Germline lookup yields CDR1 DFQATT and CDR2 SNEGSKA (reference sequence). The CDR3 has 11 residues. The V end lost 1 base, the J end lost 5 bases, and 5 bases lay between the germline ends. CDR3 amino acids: CSARGGYGYTF. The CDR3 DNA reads TGCAGTGCTAGAGGGGGGTATGGCTACACCTTC.

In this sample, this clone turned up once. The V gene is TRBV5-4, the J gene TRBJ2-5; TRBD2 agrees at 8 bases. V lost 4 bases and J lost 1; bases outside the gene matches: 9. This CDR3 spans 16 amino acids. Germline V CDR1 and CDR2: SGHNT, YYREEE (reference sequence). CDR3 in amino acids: CASSSPGGGRQETQYF. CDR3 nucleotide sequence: TGTGCCAGCAGCAGCCCCGGGGGGGGGCGCCAAGAGACCCAGTACTTC.

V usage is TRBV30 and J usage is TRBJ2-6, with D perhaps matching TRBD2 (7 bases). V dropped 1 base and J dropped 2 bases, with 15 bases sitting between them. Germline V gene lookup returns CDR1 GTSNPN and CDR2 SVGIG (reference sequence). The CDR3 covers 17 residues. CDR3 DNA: TGTGCCTGGAGTGCCGGCGGGGGCGCAACTGGGGCCAACGTCCTGACTTTC. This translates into CAWSAGGGATGANVLTF.

CDR3 DNA: TGTGCCAGCAGATCAGGGGGCTCTGGAAACACCATATATTTT. Amino acids: CASRSGGSGNTIYF. This chain links TRBV6-5 with TRBJ1-3; TRBD1 matches at 7 bases. Germline trimming cut 6 bases from V and 0 bases from J; bases unmatched to any gene: 2. Per the germline V gene, CDR1 is MNHEY and CDR2 is SVGAGI. The CDR3 sequence is 14 residues long.

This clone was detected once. The CDR3 DNA reads TGCGCCAGCAGCTTGGTCCCCAATCAGCCCCAGCATTTT. It yields the protein CASSLVPNQPQHF. The chain couples TRBV5-1 to TRBJ1-5, with unresolved D. Germline V gene sequence: CDR1 SGHRS, CDR2 YFSETQ. Trimming pared 0 bases from V and 3 bases from J, leaving 4 bases between. This CDR3 contains 13 residues.

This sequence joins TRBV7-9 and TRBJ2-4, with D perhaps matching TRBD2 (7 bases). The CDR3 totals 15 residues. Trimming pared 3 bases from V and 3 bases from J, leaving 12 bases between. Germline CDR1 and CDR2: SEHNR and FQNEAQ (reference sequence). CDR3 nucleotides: TGTGCCAGCAGCTTTGGGGGGGCGAGCAAAAACATTCAGTACTTC. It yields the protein CASSFGGASKNIQYF.

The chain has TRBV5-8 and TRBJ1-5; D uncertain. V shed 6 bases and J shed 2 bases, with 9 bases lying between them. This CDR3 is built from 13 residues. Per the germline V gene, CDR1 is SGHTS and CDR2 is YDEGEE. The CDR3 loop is CASKAGRNQPQHF. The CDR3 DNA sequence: TGTGCCAGCAAAGCAGGACGCAATCAGCCCCAGCATTTT.

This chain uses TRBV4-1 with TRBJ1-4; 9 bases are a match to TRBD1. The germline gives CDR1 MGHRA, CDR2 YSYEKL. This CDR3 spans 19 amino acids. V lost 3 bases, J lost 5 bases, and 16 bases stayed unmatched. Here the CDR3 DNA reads TGCGCCAGCAGCCACTCATACGGGACAGGGCTCCTCCCGAATGAAAAACTGTTTTTT. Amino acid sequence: CASSHSYGTGLLPNEKLFF.

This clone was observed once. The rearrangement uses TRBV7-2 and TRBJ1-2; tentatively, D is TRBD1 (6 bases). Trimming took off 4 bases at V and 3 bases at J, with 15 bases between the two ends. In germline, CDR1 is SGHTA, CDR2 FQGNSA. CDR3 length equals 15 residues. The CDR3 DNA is TGTGCCAGCAGCTCCCGGGGGGCAGGCCACTATGGCTACACCTTC. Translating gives CASSSRGAGHYGYTF.

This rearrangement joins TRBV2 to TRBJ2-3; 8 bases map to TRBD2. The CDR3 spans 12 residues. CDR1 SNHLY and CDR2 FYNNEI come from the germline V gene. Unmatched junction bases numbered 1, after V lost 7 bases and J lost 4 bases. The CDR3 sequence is CASNGGADTQYF. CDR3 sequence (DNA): TGTGCCAGCAACGGGGGGGCAGATACGCAGTATTTT.

CDR3 loop: CASSIAMDSLDGYTF. DNA of the CDR3: TGCGCCAGCAGCATTGCCATGGACAGCTTGGATGGCTACACCTTC. This chain joins TRBV5-1 and TRBJ1-2, with a possible D match to TRBD1 (6 bases). V was clipped by 4 bases and J by 6 bases, with 19 bases between them. Germline V gives CDR1 SGHRS, CDR2 YFSETQ. This CDR3 comprises 15 residues.

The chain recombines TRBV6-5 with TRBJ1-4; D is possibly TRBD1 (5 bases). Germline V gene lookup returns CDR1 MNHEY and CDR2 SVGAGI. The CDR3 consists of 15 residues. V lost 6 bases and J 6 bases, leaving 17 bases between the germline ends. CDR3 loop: CASSSGGTRYEKLFF. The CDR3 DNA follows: TGTGCCAGCAGCTCCGGCGGGACCAGATATGAAAAACTGTTTTTT.

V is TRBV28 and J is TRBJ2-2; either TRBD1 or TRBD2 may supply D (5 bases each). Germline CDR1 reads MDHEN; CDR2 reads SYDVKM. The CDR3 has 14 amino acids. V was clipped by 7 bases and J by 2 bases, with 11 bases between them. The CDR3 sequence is CASIVGPNTGELFF. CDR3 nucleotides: TGTGCCAGCATAGTGGGACCTAACACCGGGGAGCTGTTTTTT.

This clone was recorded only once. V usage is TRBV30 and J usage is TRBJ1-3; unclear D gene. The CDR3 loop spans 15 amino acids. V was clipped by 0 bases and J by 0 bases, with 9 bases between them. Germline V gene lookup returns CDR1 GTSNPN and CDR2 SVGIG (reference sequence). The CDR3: CAWSVWSNSGNTIYF. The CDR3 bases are TGTGCCTGGAGTGTATGGAGTAACTCTGGAAACACCATATATTTT.

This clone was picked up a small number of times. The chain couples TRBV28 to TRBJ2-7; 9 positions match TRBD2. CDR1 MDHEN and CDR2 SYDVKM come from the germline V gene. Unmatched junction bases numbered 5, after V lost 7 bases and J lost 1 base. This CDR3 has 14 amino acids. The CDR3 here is CASTFSGSSYEQYF. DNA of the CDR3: TGTGCCAGCACCTTTAGCGGGAGTTCCTACGAGCAGTACTTC.

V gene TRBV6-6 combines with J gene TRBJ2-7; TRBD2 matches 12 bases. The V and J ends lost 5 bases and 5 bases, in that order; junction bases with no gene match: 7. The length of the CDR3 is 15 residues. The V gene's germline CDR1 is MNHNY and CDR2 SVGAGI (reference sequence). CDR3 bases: TGTGCCAGCAGTCTTGGACTAGCGGGAACCGACGAGCAGTACTTC. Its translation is CASSLGLAGTDEQYF.

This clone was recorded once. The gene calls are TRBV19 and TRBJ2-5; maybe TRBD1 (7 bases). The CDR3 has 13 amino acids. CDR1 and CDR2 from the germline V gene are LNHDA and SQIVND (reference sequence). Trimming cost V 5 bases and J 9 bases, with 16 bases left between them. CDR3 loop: CASSPGDRASQYF. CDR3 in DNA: TGTGCCAGTAGTCCGGGGGACAGAGCGTCCCAGTACTTC. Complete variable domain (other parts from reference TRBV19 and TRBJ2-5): DGGITQSPKYLFRKEGQNVTLSCEQNLNHDAMYWYRQDPGQGLRLIYYSQIVNDFQKGDIAEGYSVSREKKESFPLTVTSAQKNPTAFYLCASSPGDRASQYFGPGTRLLVL.

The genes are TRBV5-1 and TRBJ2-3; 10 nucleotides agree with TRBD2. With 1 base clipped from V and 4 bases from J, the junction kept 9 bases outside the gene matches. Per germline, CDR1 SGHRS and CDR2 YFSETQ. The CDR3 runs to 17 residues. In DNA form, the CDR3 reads TGCGCCAGCAGCTTGTTTAGCTCTAGCGGGAGTGCAGATACGCAGTATTTT. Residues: CASSLFSSSGSADTQYF.

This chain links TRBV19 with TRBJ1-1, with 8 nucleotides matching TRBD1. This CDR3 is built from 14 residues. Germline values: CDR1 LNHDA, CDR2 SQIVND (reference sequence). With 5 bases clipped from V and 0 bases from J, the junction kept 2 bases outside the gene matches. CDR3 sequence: CASSLTGVNTEAFF. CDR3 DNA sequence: TGTGCCAGTAGTCTGACAGGGGTGAACACTGAAGCTTTCTTT.

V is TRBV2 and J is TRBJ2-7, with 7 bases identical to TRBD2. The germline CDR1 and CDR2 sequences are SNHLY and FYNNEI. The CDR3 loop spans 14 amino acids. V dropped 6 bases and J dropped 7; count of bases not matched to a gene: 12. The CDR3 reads CASSQSSGQGEQYF. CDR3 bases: TGTGCCAGCAGCCAGTCTAGCGGCCAAGGGGAGCAGTACTTC.

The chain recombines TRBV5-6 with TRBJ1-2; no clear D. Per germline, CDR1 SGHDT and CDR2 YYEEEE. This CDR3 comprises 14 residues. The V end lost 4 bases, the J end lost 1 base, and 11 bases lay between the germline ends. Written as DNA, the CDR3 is TGTGCCAGCAGCGCCGGACTGATTAACTATGGCTACACCTTC. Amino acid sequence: CASSAGLINYGYTF.

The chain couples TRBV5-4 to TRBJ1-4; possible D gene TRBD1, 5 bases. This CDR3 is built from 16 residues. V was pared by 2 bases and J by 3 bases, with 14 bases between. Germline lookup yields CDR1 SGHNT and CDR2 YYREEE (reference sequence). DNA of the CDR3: TGTGCCAGCAGCTTACGCACGACGGGGGCTAATGAAAAACTGTTTTTT. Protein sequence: CASSLRTTGANEKLFF.

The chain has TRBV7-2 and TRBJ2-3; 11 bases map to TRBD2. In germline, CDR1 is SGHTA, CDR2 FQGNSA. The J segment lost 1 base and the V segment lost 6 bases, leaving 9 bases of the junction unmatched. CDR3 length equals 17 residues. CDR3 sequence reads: CASSFSGGARGTDTQYF. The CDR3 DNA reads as TGTGCCAGCAGTTTTAGCGGGGGGGCACGAGGCACAGATACGCAGTATTTT.